A selection of T cell receptor beta chains follows, all from one sample in a study of T cells after yellow fever vaccination. MiXCR was run by TCRdb on the 5' RACE reads, yielding one entry per CDR3 protein. The sample has about 260,000 distinct CDR3 sequences, roughly 5% seen once; the top ten hold roughly 3%. This specimen was CD4+ T cells sorted from PBMCs, taken on the day of the yellow fever booster vaccination. These receptors originate from a man aged 18-30 years who received the YFV17D yellow fever vaccine. The CDR3 runs from the conserved cysteine through the conserved F or W. Fields, in order: V gene, CDR3 length, D gene, J gene, clone size, CDR3 DNA, CDR3 protein. D genes are given only for firm matches. Clone size appears in some rows only: once, few, many, or a class for an expanded clone.

>TRBV6-2/TRBV6-3|17|TRBD1|TRBJ2-1|NA
TGTGCCAGCAGCAGAACCCCCGGGACAGGGGGTATAGGTGAGCAGTTCTTC
CASSRTPGTGGIGEQFF
>TRBV4-2|15|TRBD2|TRBJ2-1|many
TGTGCCAGCAGCCAACCCGGGGGGGACTTTTTGGAGCAGTTCTTC
CASSQPGGDFLEQFF
>TRBV7-2|14|NA|TRBJ2-4|many
TGTGCCAGCAGCCAGGGACTTACTAAAAACATTCAGTACTTC
CASSQGLTKNIQYF
>TRBV7-2|13|NA|TRBJ1-2|many
TGTGCCAGCTCCCCGGACCCTAACTATGGCTACACCTTC
CASSPDPNYGYTF
>TRBV7-9|12|NA|TRBJ1-1|few
TGTGCCAGCAGCTCCTTGAACGGTGAAGCTTTCTTT
CASSSLNGEAFF
>TRBV12-3/TRBV12-4|12|NA|TRBJ2-2|many
TGTGCCAGCAGTTATTCGGCCGGGGAGCTGTTTTTT
CASSYSAGELFF
>TRBV20-1|14|NA|TRBJ1-2|many
TGCAGTGCTAGTCTTACCCTTGAGGGGGACGTCTACACCTTC
CSASLTLEGDVYTF
>TRBV4-3|15|NA|TRBJ2-2|few
TGCGCCAGCAGCCCGGAGTTTTACGGCACCGGGGAGCTGTCTTTT
CASSPEFYGTGELSF
>TRBV6-6|15|TRBD1|TRBJ2-6|few
TGTGCCAGCAGGGGGACAGACTCTGGGGCCAACGTCCTGACTTTC
CASRGTDSGANVLTF
>TRBV3-1|16|NA|TRBJ2-3|NA
TGTGCCAGCAGCCAAGTTCAAGGGTTAAGGACAGATACGCAGTATTTT
CASSQVQGLRTDTQYF
>TRBV6-6|16|NA|TRBJ1-5|NA
TGTGCCAGCAGTTACAGAACGGCGGGTACCAATCAGCCCCAGCATTTT
CASSYRTAGTNQPQHF
>TRBV7-2|15|NA|TRBJ2-5|many
TGTGCCAGCAGCTTCCCGGGCCCACAGAGAGGGACCCAGTACTTC
CASSFPGPQRGTQYF
>TRBV4-3|14|NA|TRBJ2-1|NA
TGCGCCAGCAGCCAGAACCGGGGAACGAATGAGCAGTTCTTC
CASSQNRGTNEQFF
>TRBV20-1|17|TRBD2|TRBJ2-1|few
TGCAGTGCCAGGCCCTTAAATTCCCCGCGGGGGTACAATGAGCAGTTCTTC
CSARPLNSPRGYNEQFF
>TRBV20-1|13|NA|TRBJ2-7|many
TGCAGTGCTAGAGTCGGGAGCGCCTACGAGCAGTACTTC
CSARVGSAYEQYF
>TRBV19|15|TRBD1|TRBJ1-5|few
TGTGCCAGTAGTTATCCAGGGGGCTACTCTCCGCCCCAGCATTTT
CASSYPGGYSPPQHF
>TRBV4-3|17|TRBD1|TRBJ2-3|NA
TGCGCCAGCAGCCAAGAGGTCGGACAGGGGGCAACAGATACGCAGTATTTT
CASSQEVGQGATDTQYF
>TRBV14|16|TRBD2|TRBJ2-5|few
TGTGCCAGCAGCCAAAGCGGGACGGCGGTATTAGAGACCCAGTACTTC
CASSQSGTAVLETQYF
>TRBV4-3|16|NA|TRBJ1-2|NA
TGCGCCAGCAGCCAAGATGGGGGCAGAGCTAACTATGGCTACACCTTC
CASSQDGGRANYGYTF
>TRBV7-2|14|NA|TRBJ2-3|many
TGTGCCAGCAGCTTAGTGGGGGGCGCAGATACGCAGTATTTT
CASSLVGGADTQYF
>TRBV27|14|NA|TRBJ1-6|NA
TGTGCCAGCAGCTCCCGACAGAGTGGTTCACCCCTCCACTTT
CASSSRQSGSPLHF
>TRBV9|11|NA|TRBJ2-1|NA
TGTGCCAGCAGCCCCGGGTGGGAGCAGTTCTTC
CASSPGWEQFF
>TRBV20-1|13|TRBD1|TRBJ1-3|few
TGCAGTGCTCCCGACAGGGGGAGAAACACCATATATTTT
CSAPDRGRNTIYF
>TRBV6-5|14|NA|TRBJ2-2|NA
TGTGCCAGCAGTTACAACACTAACACCGGGGAGCTGTTTTTT
CASSYNTNTGELFF
>TRBV21-1|16|NA|TRBJ2-2|NA
TGTGCCAACGCACCTTTCCCCCGGGGAGAGGCCGGGGAGCTGTTTTTT
CANAPFPRGEAGELFF
>TRBV2|15|TRBD1|TRBJ1-6|NA
TGTGCCAGCAGTGAACAGGGGGCTTATAATTCACCCCTCCACTTT
CASSEQGAYNSPLHF
>TRBV6-6|15|NA|TRBJ1-1|many
TGTGCCAGCAGTTACTCGATTACAGGGAACACTGAAGCTTTCTTT
CASSYSITGNTEAFF
>TRBV19|14|TRBD1|TRBJ1-4|NA
TGTGCCAGTAGTATGGGGACAGCTCCTGAAAAACTGTTTTTT
CASSMGTAPEKLFF
>TRBV6-2/TRBV6-3|14|NA|TRBJ1-1|few
TGTGCCAGCGAAGTGTCAGGGGAGGGGACTGAAGCTTTCTTT
CASEVSGEGTEAFF
>TRBV12-3/TRBV12-4|13|NA|TRBJ2-1|NA
TGTGCCAGCAGTTTTAACTGGGACAATGAGCAGTTCTTC
CASSFNWDNEQFF
>TRBV6-5|16|NA|TRBJ2-7|NA
TGTGCCAGCAGTACCGGGCCGGGACGGAGCTGGTTCGAGCAGTACTTC
CASSTGPGRSWFEQYF